This TCR beta chain was obtained from a study of blood T cell repertoires in COVID-19. The length of the CDR3 is 12 residues. CDR1 is SQVTM and CDR2 is ANQGSEA in the germline V gene. V lost 4 bases to trimming and J lost 5 bases, with 11 bases between them. Individuals drawn from approximately 26 US areas were roughly 18 to 100 years old. Profiling relied on immunoSEQ multiplex PCR, and the TCRdb table lists in-frame clones only, not all of them. The repertoire holds around 230,000 clones, with roughly 90% as singletons. This chain uses TRBV29-1 with TRBJ1-1; possible D gene TRBD1, 5 bases. This TCR was sampled from a woman younger than 45 with acute COVID-19. What was sequenced was PBMCs or T cells enriched from blood (not recorded which). The CDR3 loop reads CSVGLGVTEAFF. As DNA, the CDR3 is TGCAGCGTTGGTTTAGGGGTGACTGAAGCTTTCTTT.